Reported below is one TCR beta chain. Its antigen is unknown. This entry belongs to a study of cytomegalovirus exposure and HLA in healthy donors. On the study more broadly: In an earlier analysis, some 110 million unique TCR beta sequences were found from 150 million to 200 million T cells.

Study results and limitations: A later analysis found TCR association rates differed by HLA locus, highest for DRB1 and lowest for HLA-C. Some highly shared sequence variants likely arose as a pipeline artifact. No immune exposure information besides CMV serostatus was available.

The junction had 4 bases not matched to a gene; V was cut back by 2 bases and J by 0 bases. The CDR3 spans 16 residues. From germline, CDR1 is KGHSH and CDR2 LQKENI. Both 60 Vbeta primers and 13 Jbeta primers went into the PCR. The method was immunoSEQ multiplex PCR; TCRdb's version includes in-frame clones alone and lacks a portion of them. Of roughly 180,000 clones listed, 84% are singletons. The sample taken for sequencing was PBMCs. V gene TRBV18 combines with J gene TRBJ1-5; 7 bases fit TRBD1. The source of this sequence is a young man in good health and CMV-seronegative. The CDR3, as DNA: TGTGCCAGCTCACCAACACAGGGGTATAGCAATCAGCCCCAGCATTTT. The encoded protein is CASSPTQGYSNQPQHF.